This entry lists 31 T cell receptor beta chains sequenced from one sample in a study of blood T cells in healthy people across ages. PCR was performed a second time for about 6 to 12 cycles using a sample-barcoded 5' primer and a J-beta primer mix. TCRdb used MiXCR to reprocess the 5' RACE reads, holding one entry per CDR3 protein. The table includes more than 900,000 distinct CDR3 sequences, almost 30% detected once. The data also belong to a second study, concerning T cells of mothers and their children.

Input material: blood. The receptors were gathered from a woman between 40 and 50 years old in good health.

J is TRBJ1-2 and V is TRBV7-2; D remains unclear. Looked up from germline, CDR1 is SGHTA and CDR2 is FQGNSA. The CDR3 is 15 amino acids. Trimming removed 0 bases from V and 4 bases from J, with 12 bases in between. In DNA form, the CDR3 reads TGTGCCAGCAGCTTAGCGAACAGTTCTCCCTATGGCTACACCTTC. It encodes CASSLANSSPYGYTF.

This clonotype has more than one count but fewer than ten. This chain connects TRBV27 to TRBJ1-4; 10 bases agree with TRBD1. Looked up from germline, CDR1 is MNHEY and CDR2 is SMNVEV (reference sequence). V shed 8 bases, J shed 9 bases, and the junction held 12 bases outside the gene matches. The CDR3 extends over 15 amino acids. The CDR3 reads CASGQGDRAVKKLFF. The CDR3 bases are TGTGCCAGCGGACAGGGGGATAGGGCGGTGAAAAAACTGTTTTTT.

In its sample, this clonotype was seen a few times. A single base separates this from a much larger clone, so it may be a read error. The V gene is TRBV4-3, the J gene TRBJ2-7; possibly TRBD2 for D (5 bases). CDR1 LGHNA and CDR2 YSLEER come from the germline V gene. V was cut by 3 bases and J by 3 bases, with 12 bases left in between. The CDR3 totals 14 residues. CDR3 in DNA: TGCGCCAGCAGCCAGAGGGTAGGGTACTACGAGCAGTACTTC. Translation gives CASSQRVGYYEQYF.

This clonotype was seen many times. This chain connects TRBV6-5 to TRBJ2-1; tentative D call: TRBD2 (7 bases). From germline, CDR1 is MNHEY and CDR2 SVGAGI. Trimming stripped 10 bases from V and 15 bases from J, with 19 bases between. This CDR3 contains 11 residues. Here the CDR3 reads CATNRGAGWFF. CDR3 coding DNA: TGTGCCACCAATCGGGGGGCCGGGTGGTTCTTC.

The table lists this clonotype with a count of one. The rearrangement joins TRBV27 to TRBJ1-1, with TRBD1 matching over 8 bases. Germline-derived CDR1 and CDR2 are MNHEY and SMNVEV (reference sequence). J was trimmed by 1 base and V by 7 bases; bases with no gene match: 11. This CDR3 is built from 16 residues. In nucleotides, the CDR3 is TGTGCCAGCATCCCCTGGACAGGGCGGGGGAACACTGAAGCTTTCTTT. Its translation is CASIPWTGRGNTEAFF.

This clonotype was detected only a few times. This rearrangement joins TRBV28 to TRBJ2-5; D gene ambiguous. The V end was cut by 1 base, the J end by 4 bases, with 7 bases between. This CDR3 is 13 amino acids long. CDR1 and CDR2 from the germline V gene are MDHEN and SYDVKM. This chain's CDR3 is CASSLSMVETQYF. The CDR3 region has the DNA TGTGCCAGCAGTTTATCTATGGTAGAGACCCAGTACTTC.

This clonotype was recorded at least ten times. The chain uses TRBV29-1 and TRBJ2-7; possible D gene TRBD1, 5 bases. The germline V gene has CDR1 SQVTM and CDR2 ANQGSEA. This CDR3 is 12 amino acids long. Trimming took 2 bases from V and 1 from J, leaving 6 bases between them. CDR3 sequence: CSVEQGSYEQYF. CDR3 DNA sequence: TGCAGCGTTGAACAGGGTTCCTACGAGCAGTACTTC.

The rearrangement links TRBV28 to TRBJ2-2; D unresolved. V lost 4 bases and J 2 bases, leaving 11 bases between the germline ends. The CDR3 loop spans 15 amino acids. CDR1 is MDHEN, CDR2 SYDVKM, per germline. This chain's CDR3 is CASSSGVPNTGELFF. The CDR3 DNA reads as TGTGCCAGCAGTTCAGGAGTCCCAAACACCGGGGAGCTGTTTTTT.

A single count supports this clonotype. Its ends do not fully match the called genes, so a read error is possible. J is TRBJ2-5 and V is TRBV4-1; D may be TRBD2 (6 bases). Germline V gives CDR1 MGHRA, CDR2 YSYEKL. The CDR3 has 14 amino acids. The CDR3 DNA reads as TGCGCCAGCAGCCGTTTTCGGGGAGGAGAGACCCTGTACTTC. As protein: CASSRFRGGETLYF.

A few counts support this clonotype. The rearrangement uses TRBV28 and TRBJ2-3, with TRBD2 identical over 7 bases. This CDR3 is built from 15 residues. Unmatched junction bases numbered 10, after V lost 6 bases and J lost 4 bases. CDR1 and CDR2 (germline): MDHEN, SYDVKM. The CDR3 coding sequence is TGTGCCAGCAGCCTCACTAGCGCAAATTCAGATACGCAGTATTTT. Translated: CASSLTSANSDTQYF.

As for this clonotype: A much larger clone differs by one base, so this may be a read error. The chain has TRBV4-3 and TRBJ2-5; D remains unclear. The CDR3 totals 16 residues. V was pared by 0 bases and J by 13 bases, with 24 bases between. Looked up from germline, CDR1 is LGHNA and CDR2 is YSLEER. DNA for the CDR3: TGCGCCAGCAGCCAAGATAGTGGAGCCCTTTCCTACGAGCGGTACTTC. This translates into CASSQDSGALSYERYF.

This clonotype has just a few counts. This sequence joins TRBV28 and TRBJ2-1; 12 nucleotides align to TRBD2. Unmatched junction bases numbered 7, after V lost 6 bases and J lost 4 bases. Per the germline V gene, CDR1 is MDHEN and CDR2 is SYDVKM. The CDR3 contains 16 residues. The CDR3 sequence is CASRTLLAGGYNEQFF. The DNA of the CDR3 is TGTGCCAGCAGAACCCTACTAGCGGGGGGTTACAATGAGCAGTTCTTC.

This clonotype was picked up a small number of times. The chain has TRBV9 and TRBJ2-1, with a weak D call TRBD2 (6 bases). Trimming cost V 3 bases and J 4 bases, with 14 bases left between them. The CDR3 is 15 amino acids. Germline CDR1 SGDLS, CDR2 YYNGEE. CDR3: CASSGSGLIYNEQFF. The CDR3 region has the DNA TGTGCCAGCAGCGGGAGCGGGCTCATATACAATGAGCAGTTCTTC.

There are a few counts of this clonotype. The chain recombines TRBV7-2 with TRBJ2-1, with D possibly being TRBD1 or TRBD2 (5 bases each). Trimming stripped 1 base from V and 5 bases from J, with 15 bases between. This CDR3 comprises 16 residues. From germline, CDR1 is SGHTA and CDR2 FQGNSA. This CDR3 is CASSLGSARGHNEQFF. The CDR3 DNA sequence: TGTGCCAGCAGCTTAGGTTCGGCGAGGGGTCACAATGAGCAGTTCTTC.

This clonotype occurred a few times. The V and J genes are TRBV6-6 and TRBJ1-1; possible D gene TRBD1, 6 bases. The V end lost 5 bases, the J end lost 4 bases, and 17 bases lay between the germline ends. The germline V gene has CDR1 MNHNY and CDR2 SVGAGI (reference sequence). The CDR3 runs to 15 residues. CDR3 amino acids: CASSLTGREGTEAFF. CDR3 nucleotide sequence: TGTGCCAGCAGTCTTACAGGGAGAGAGGGCACTGAAGCTTTCTTT.

With regard to this clonotype: This could be a read error, since a much larger clone is one nucleotide away. V gene TRBV28 combines with J gene TRBJ2-1; TRBD1 or TRBD2 may be the D gene (7 bases each). Trimming removed 5 bases from V and 13 bases from J, with 21 bases in between. Germline CDR1 and CDR2: MDHEN and SYDVKM. The CDR3 is 14 residues long. The CDR3 nucleotides read TGTGCCAGCAGTCCTCCAGGGGGGGAAGAGACCCAGTTCTTC. Amino acid sequence: CASSPPGGEETQFF.

The chain recombines TRBV6-2 or TRBV6-3 with TRBJ2-1; a weak D match, TRBD2 (6 bases). V gave up 6 bases and J gave up 3 bases, with 15 bases separating them. The CDR3 loop spans 15 amino acids. The V gene's germline CDR1 is MNHEY and CDR2 SVGEGT. The CDR3 bases are TGTGCCAGCAGCCTAACGGGACTCAACTACAATGAGCAGTTCTTC. This encodes CASSLTGLNYNEQFF.

This chain connects TRBV20-1 to TRBJ2-1; D is possibly TRBD1 (7 bases). The CDR3 contains 15 residues. V lost 6 bases to trimming and J lost 10 bases, with 25 bases between them. In germline, CDR1 is DFQATT, CDR2 SNEGSKA (reference sequence). The CDR3 sequence: CSAPDGGGLSYEQFF. The CDR3 DNA reads as TGCAGTGCCCCGGACGGAGGGGGCTTATCCTACGAGCAGTTCTTC.

With respect to this clonotype: Just one base apart from a much larger clone, this may be a read error. The DNA of the CDR3 is TGTTCCAGCAGCCCAGGGGGCGAGGTAGATGGCTACACCTTC. This codes for CSSSPGGEVDGYTF. This chain uses TRBV7-9 with TRBJ1-2, with 8 bases matching TRBD1. This CDR3 comprises 14 residues. CDR1 is SEHNR, CDR2 FQNEAQ, per germline (reference sequence).

Remarks on this clonotype: A clone one base away is much larger, so this may be a read error. The chain recombines TRBV7-2 with TRBJ1-1, with a tentative D call TRBD1 (6 bases). The CDR3 loop spans 13 amino acids. The V gene's germline CDR1 is SGHTA and CDR2 FQGNSA. The CDR3 sequence is CAGSLEQGISAFF. Here the CDR3 DNA reads TGTGCCGGCAGCTTAGAACAGGGCATTTCGGCTTTCTTT.

The chain recombines TRBV7-6 with TRBJ2-3; D is perhaps TRBD1 (5 bases). CDR3 length: 15 amino acids. Germline CDR1 and CDR2: SGHVS and FNYEAQ. V was trimmed by 4 bases and J by 6 bases, leaving 17 bases between them. CDR3 in DNA: TGTGCCAGCAGCTCCACCCAGGGAAAGCTGGATACGCAGTATTTT. Translation: CASSSTQGKLDTQYF.

The table lists this clonotype with many counts. The chain uses TRBV3-1 and TRBJ2-1; the match to TRBD1 covers 9 bases. There are 15 residues in the CDR3. The ends lost 3 bases at V and 10 bases at J; junction bases unmatched: 10. CDR1 is LGHDT, CDR2 YNNKEL, per germline (reference sequence). The CDR3 is CASSQGTGPRVEQFF. The DNA of the CDR3 is TGTGCCAGCAGCCAGGGGACAGGGCCCCGGGTGGAGCAGTTCTTC.

This clonotype has at least ten counts. The V and J genes are TRBV20-1 and TRBJ2-7; 7 bases match TRBD2. CDR1 is DFQATT and CDR2 is SNEGSKA in the germline V gene (reference sequence). This CDR3 has 13 residues. This CDR3 reads CSAGEGSSYEQYF. In nucleotides, the CDR3 is TGCAGCGCTGGGGAGGGCAGCTCCTACGAGCAGTACTTC.

This clonotype was detected only once. Germline is not matched at one junction end, which may reflect a read error. V and J are TRBV29-1 and TRBJ1-4, with D tentatively TRBD1 (6 bases). Per the germline V gene, CDR1 is SQVTM and CDR2 is ANQGSEA. CDR3 length equals 12 residues. The CDR3 is CSAGVGNEKRFF. For the CDR3, the DNA is TGCAGCGCAGGGGTGGGTAATGAAAAACGGTTTTTT. Looking up the rest from reference TRBV29-1 and TRBJ1-4 gives the full variable domain: SAVISQKPSRDICQRGTSLTIQCQVDSQVTMMFWYRQQPGQSLTLIATANQGSEATYESGFVIDKFPISRPNLTFSTLTVSNMSPEDSSIYLCSAGVGNEKRFFGSGTQLSVL.

This clonotype was counted a few times. The chain employs TRBV12-3 or TRBV12-4 and TRBJ1-1; perhaps TRBD1 as D (6 bases). CDR3 length: 13 amino acids. Trimming cost V 6 bases and J 6 bases, with 14 bases left between them. Written as DNA, the CDR3 is TGTGCCAGCAGGTCGAGCGCAGGGGCTGAAGCTTTCTTT. This gives the protein CASRSSAGAEAFF.

The chain uses TRBV29-1 and TRBJ2-5, with TRBD2 matching over 9 bases. The V and J ends lost 7 bases and 11 bases, in that order; junction bases with no gene match: 8. The germline V gene encodes CDR1 SQVTM and CDR2 ANQGSEA. This CDR3 has 11 residues. CDR3 sequence reads: CSGLLAGEQYF. CDR3 nucleotides: TGCAGCGGTTTGTTAGCGGGAGAGCAGTACTTC. The whole variable domain, filled in from reference TRBV29-1 and TRBJ2-5, reads SAVISQKPSRDICQRGTSLTIQCQVDSQVTMMFWYRQQPGQSLTLIATANQGSEATYESGFVIDKFPISRPNLTFSTLTVSNMSPEDSSIYLCSGLLAGEQYFGPGTRLLVL.

This chain connects TRBV10-3 to TRBJ1-1, with D uncertain. Germline values: CDR1 ENHRY, CDR2 SYGVKD. The CDR3 is made up of 14 amino acids. V was clipped by 7 bases and J by 0 bases, with 12 bases between them. CDR3: CAITNDGMNTEAFF. DNA of the CDR3: TGTGCCATCACCAATGACGGGATGAACACTGAAGCTTTCTTT.

This rearrangement joins TRBV14 to TRBJ2-3; unclear D gene. Per germline, CDR1 SGHDN and CDR2 FVKESK. This CDR3 is built from 17 residues. The ends were cut back, 1 base at V and 2 bases at J, with 16 bases in the middle. The CDR3 nucleotides are TGTGCCAGCAGCCAAGTAAGAGGTCCGAGGACCACAGATACGCAGTATTTT. Its translation: CASSQVRGPRTTDTQYF.

The CDR3 nucleotides are TGTGCCAGCAGCCCTTGGCCCGGGGCTAATGAAAAACTGTTTTTT. Translating it yields CASSPWPGANEKLFF. The J gene is TRBJ1-4, the V gene TRBV5-5; D is uncertain. From germline, CDR1 is SGHKS and CDR2 YYEKEE (reference sequence). The ends were cut back, 4 bases at V and 3 bases at J, with 13 bases in the middle. This CDR3 has 15 residues.

This clonotype was picked up many times. The chain uses TRBV2 and TRBJ2-5, with D maybe TRBD1 (9 bases). CDR3 length equals 15 residues. In germline, CDR1 is SNHLY, CDR2 FYNNEI. V lost 6 bases to trimming and J lost 4 bases, with 18 bases between them. This CDR3 is CASSAQGAGGETQYF. The CDR3 DNA reads as TGTGCCAGCAGCGCACAGGGGGCGGGGGGAGAGACCCAGTACTTC.

This clonotype was seen at least ten times. J is TRBJ2-4 and V is TRBV5-1, with TRBD1 as a possible D gene (5 bases). V gave up 1 base and J gave up 7 bases, with 18 bases separating them. The length of the CDR3 is 16 residues. Germline-derived CDR1 and CDR2 are SGHRS and YFSETQ. The CDR3 region is CASSLYRLTDDNIQYF. The CDR3, as DNA: TGCGCCAGCAGCTTGTACAGGCTGACTGATGACAACATTCAGTACTTC.